Listed below are T cell receptor beta chains from one sample, sequenced in a study of human T cells and chemical hapten exposure. TCRdb reanalysed the RACE reads using MiXCR and keeps one entry per CDR3 protein. The sample contains more than 95,000 distinct CDR3 sequences, 25% to 35% of which appear only once. The starting material was whole blood, obtained in connection with sensitization to the hapten diphenylcyclopropenone (DPC). Receptor source: a man aged 40-49 years with alopecia areata. Some clones in this sample may be carry-over from other donors' samples. The CDR3 runs from the conserved cysteine through the conserved F or W. The D gene is left open where the match is weak. Part of the rows lack a size; the others show once, few, many or a class for expanded clones.

j_call: TRBJ2-7; v_call: TRBV6-2/TRBV6-3; clone_size: few; d_call: TRBD2; cdr3_nt: TGTGCCAGCAGTTTCCCCGGGACTAGCGGGTCGTACGAGCAGTACTTC; cdr3_aa: CASSFPGTSGSYEQYF
j_call: TRBJ2-1; v_call: TRBV7-9; clone_size: few; d_call: NA; cdr3_nt: TGTGCCAGCAGCTTAGGGATCAGCTCCTACAATGAGCAGTTCTTC; cdr3_aa: CASSLGISSYNEQFF
j_call: TRBJ1-5; v_call: TRBV20-1; clone_size: NA; d_call: TRBD1; cdr3_nt: TGCAGTGCTAGTAAGGCAGGGGGAGATGGGAATCAGCCCCAGCATTTT; cdr3_aa: CSASKAGGDGNQPQHF
j_call: TRBJ2-7; v_call: TRBV4-1; clone_size: NA; d_call: TRBD2; cdr3_nt: TGCGCCAGCAGCCAAGATCTTGGAACTAGCGGGCGGTACGAGCAGTACTTC; cdr3_aa: CASSQDLGTSGRYEQYF
j_call: TRBJ2-5; v_call: TRBV12-3/TRBV12-4; clone_size: NA; d_call: NA; cdr3_nt: TGTGCCAGCAGTTCCCATGGGGGGTTTCAAGAGACCCAGTACTTC; cdr3_aa: CASSSHGGFQETQYF
j_call: TRBJ1-1; v_call: TRBV7-2; clone_size: NA; d_call: NA; cdr3_nt: TGTGCCAGCAGCTTCCCGGGGACCACTGAAGCTTTCTTT; cdr3_aa: CASSFPGTTEAFF
j_call: TRBJ1-1; v_call: TRBV9; clone_size: NA; d_call: NA; cdr3_nt: TGTGCCAGCAGCGTGAGCCCGGGGTTAGTGAACACTGAAGCTTTCTTT; cdr3_aa: CASSVSPGLVNTEAFF
j_call: TRBJ2-7; v_call: TRBV5-1; clone_size: few; d_call: TRBD2; cdr3_nt: TGCGCCAGCAGCTCGGGACTAGCGGGAGGGCCGTCCTACGAGCAGTACTTC; cdr3_aa: CASSSGLAGGPSYEQYF
j_call: TRBJ2-1; v_call: TRBV20-1; clone_size: NA; d_call: NA; cdr3_nt: TGCAGTGCTAGCTCGGGACTTTACAATGAGCAGTTCTTC; cdr3_aa: CSASSGLYNEQFF
j_call: TRBJ2-5; v_call: TRBV10-3; clone_size: many; d_call: TRBD2; cdr3_nt: TGTGCCATCAGTGAGTCGCGACCGGGACTAGGACAAGAGACCCAGTACTTC; cdr3_aa: CAISESRPGLGQETQYF
j_call: TRBJ2-3; v_call: TRBV7-2; clone_size: NA; d_call: NA; cdr3_nt: TGTGCCAGCAGCTTAGCTGGGCACACAGATACGCAGTATTTT; cdr3_aa: CASSLAGHTDTQYF
j_call: TRBJ2-3; v_call: TRBV28; clone_size: few; d_call: NA; cdr3_nt: TGTGCCAGCAGTTCTCCCTCGTCCGGGGCAGATACGCAGTATTTT; cdr3_aa: CASSSPSSGADTQYF
j_call: TRBJ2-3; v_call: TRBV6-5; clone_size: few; d_call: TRBD1; cdr3_nt: TGTGCCAGCAGAACCGACCGGGACAGTACAGATACGCAGTATTTT; cdr3_aa: CASRTDRDSTDTQYF
j_call: TRBJ1-3; v_call: TRBV7-8; clone_size: NA; d_call: TRBD1; cdr3_nt: TGTGCCAGCAGCTTAGCTTCCGGGACAGGGTCCCGAGGAAACACCATATATTTT; cdr3_aa: CASSLASGTGSRGNTIYF
j_call: TRBJ2-7; v_call: TRBV15; clone_size: NA; d_call: NA; cdr3_nt: TGTGCCACCAGCTTCCAGCGGGAGCAGTACTTC; cdr3_aa: CATSFQREQYF
j_call: TRBJ2-1; v_call: TRBV6-2/TRBV6-3; clone_size: few; d_call: TRBD2; cdr3_nt: TGTGCCAGCAGCTCGGTCGGCGGGAGCTACAATGAGCAGTTCTTC; cdr3_aa: CASSSVGGSYNEQFF
j_call: TRBJ2-1; v_call: TRBV10-1; clone_size: NA; d_call: NA; cdr3_nt: TGCGCCAGCAGTGTCGAGGATGAGCAGTTCTTC; cdr3_aa: CASSVEDEQFF
j_call: TRBJ2-4; v_call: TRBV6-5; clone_size: many; d_call: NA; cdr3_nt: TGTGCCAGCAGTTCAGGACTGACAGACAAAAACATTCAGTACTTC; cdr3_aa: CASSSGLTDKNIQYF
j_call: TRBJ1-5; v_call: TRBV28; clone_size: NA; d_call: NA; cdr3_nt: TGTGCCAGCAGTTCGCAACGACAGATTAGCAATCAGCCCCAGCATTTT; cdr3_aa: CASSSQRQISNQPQHF
j_call: TRBJ2-5; v_call: TRBV6-2/TRBV6-3; clone_size: few; d_call: NA; cdr3_nt: TGTGCCAGCAGTTCCCGAGGGACAGCGGGAGTGGAGACCCAGTACTTC; cdr3_aa: CASSSRGTAGVETQYF
j_call: TRBJ2-1; v_call: TRBV27; clone_size: NA; d_call: NA; cdr3_nt: TGTGCCAGCAGGATCGCAGGGGGGGGCGGTGAGCAGTTCTTC; cdr3_aa: CASRIAGGGGEQFF
j_call: TRBJ1-2; v_call: TRBV12-3/TRBV12-4; clone_size: NA; d_call: NA; cdr3_nt: TGTGCCAGCAGTTTAGAGGGGAGGGCCGATGGCTACAACTTC; cdr3_aa: CASSLEGRADGYNF
j_call: TRBJ2-7; v_call: TRBV20-1; clone_size: many; d_call: NA; cdr3_nt: TGCAGTGCTAGATACTACTACGAGCAGTACTTC; cdr3_aa: CSARYYYEQYF
j_call: TRBJ2-7; v_call: TRBV7-2; clone_size: NA; d_call: NA; cdr3_nt: TGTGCCAGCAGCCATAATTCCTACGAGCAGTACTTC; cdr3_aa: CASSHNSYEQYF
j_call: TRBJ1-3; v_call: TRBV12-3/TRBV12-4; clone_size: NA; d_call: TRBD1; cdr3_nt: TGTGCCAGCAGTAAACAAAGTACAGGGGTCGGAAACACCATATATTTT; cdr3_aa: CASSKQSTGVGNTIYF
j_call: TRBJ1-1; v_call: TRBV6-2/TRBV6-3; clone_size: NA; d_call: NA; cdr3_nt: TGTGCCAGCAGTCCCCTTTTGAACGGGAACACTGAAGCTTTCTTT; cdr3_aa: CASSPLLNGNTEAFF
j_call: TRBJ1-4; v_call: TRBV5-1; clone_size: NA; d_call: NA; cdr3_nt: TGCGCCAGCAGCTTGGGGGTCACTAATGAAAAACTGTTTTTT; cdr3_aa: CASSLGVTNEKLFF
j_call: TRBJ2-5; v_call: TRBV28; clone_size: NA; d_call: NA; cdr3_nt: TGTGCCAGCAGTGGAGGGGGGCAAGAGACCCAGTACTTC; cdr3_aa: CASSGGGQETQYF
j_call: TRBJ2-5; v_call: TRBV7-2; clone_size: few; d_call: NA; cdr3_nt: TGTGCCAGCAGCCCGGGGATGGAGTACCAAGAGACCCAGTACTTC; cdr3_aa: CASSPGMEYQETQYF
j_call: TRBJ2-3; v_call: TRBV20-1; clone_size: NA; d_call: NA; cdr3_nt: TGCAGTCCCACGCTAGTGGGGCTCACAGATACGCAGTATTTT; cdr3_aa: CSPTLVGLTDTQYF
j_call: TRBJ1-1; v_call: TRBV20-1; clone_size: NA; d_call: NA; cdr3_nt: TGCAGTGCTAGTTACCCTACGAACACTGAAGCTTTCTTT; cdr3_aa: CSASYPTNTEAFF
j_call: TRBJ1-3; v_call: TRBV6-6; clone_size: few; d_call: TRBD1; cdr3_nt: TGTGCCAGCAGTCAGGGACAGGTTGCTGGAAACACCATATATTTT; cdr3_aa: CASSQGQVAGNTIYF
j_call: TRBJ2-7; v_call: TRBV7-9; clone_size: NA; d_call: TRBD1; cdr3_nt: TGTGCCAGCAGCCAGGACAGGCACCCCTACGAGCAGTACTTC; cdr3_aa: CASSQDRHPYEQYF
j_call: TRBJ1-5; v_call: TRBV12-3/TRBV12-4; clone_size: large; d_call: NA; cdr3_nt: TGTGCCAGCAGCCCTCCCCTGGGAGTAAACGGTCAGCCCCAGCATTTT; cdr3_aa: CASSPPLGVNGQPQHF
j_call: TRBJ2-3; v_call: TRBV28; clone_size: NA; d_call: TRBD2; cdr3_nt: TGTGCCAGCAGTTTGGCAGGGAGGGCAGATACGCAGTATTTT; cdr3_aa: CASSLAGRADTQYF
j_call: TRBJ2-7; v_call: TRBV11-1; clone_size: NA; d_call: TRBD1; cdr3_nt: TGTGCCAGCAGCTGGAACAGGGGTTACGAGCAGTACTTC; cdr3_aa: CASSWNRGYEQYF
j_call: TRBJ2-5; v_call: TRBV20-1; clone_size: few; d_call: TRBD2; cdr3_nt: TGCAGTGCTAGAGCGGTTGGCGGGGGACTAGCGGAGACCCAGTACTTC; cdr3_aa: CSARAVGGGLAETQYF